One and the same sample provided the 11 T cell receptor beta chains below, sequenced in a study of T cell responses to AZD1222 COVID-19 vaccine. Sequencing used immunoSEQ multiplex PCR; TCRdb keeps in-frame clones, though not all of them. The repertoire includes some 90,000 clones, around nine tenths of them detected once, and less than 5.5% sits in the top ten. Sequencing used peripheral blood, obtained on day 0 of MenACWY control vaccination. Every receptor here comes from an adult in good health.

The chain joins TRBV27 to TRBJ2-5; D might be TRBD1 (5 bases). Trimming took 4 bases from V and 7 from J, leaving 13 bases between them. The CDR3 sequence is 13 residues long. Germline CDR1 is MNHEY and CDR2 is SMNVEV (reference sequence). CDR3 sequence (DNA): TGTGCCAGCAGTTCACAGACTCAGGGGACCCAGTACTTC. This sequence encodes CASSSQTQGTQYF.

This chain uses TRBV7-2 with TRBJ1-6; D uncertain. Trimming left V 2 bases short and J 8 bases short, with 13 bases between. This CDR3 is 15 amino acids long. Germline values: CDR1 SGHTA, CDR2 FQGNSA. Here the CDR3 reads CASSLMGLSDSPLHF. The CDR3 bases are TGTGCCAGCAGCTTAATGGGGTTAAGTGATTCACCCCTCCACTTT.

The V call is TRBV3-1 (or the pseudogene TRBV3-2), the J call TRBJ2-5, with TRBD2 matching over 12 bases. The CDR3 has 15 amino acids. From germline, CDR1 is LGHDT and CDR2 YNNKEL (reference sequence). V lost 4 bases, J lost 4 bases, and 4 bases stayed unmatched. CDR3 region: CASSPTSGRGETQYF. Here the CDR3 DNA reads TGTGCCAGCAGCCCGACTAGCGGGAGAGGAGAGACCCAGTACTTC.

The CDR3 spells CASSLGTTDTQYF. DNA for the CDR3: TGCGCCAGCAGCTTGGGGACCACAGATACGCAGTATTTT. The chain combines TRBV5-1 with TRBJ2-3; D remains unclear. The CDR3 runs 13 residues. Trimming took off 0 bases at V and 2 bases at J, with 4 bases between the two ends. Germline lookup yields CDR1 SGHRS and CDR2 YFSETQ.

The chain joins TRBV7-2 to TRBJ2-2; no reliable D call. Germline V lookup: CDR1 SGHTA, CDR2 FQGNSA. V lost 1 base, J lost 4 bases, and 10 bases lay in between. The CDR3 loop spans 15 amino acids. CDR3 region: CASSLGWASTGELFF. CDR3 DNA sequence: TGTGCCAGCAGCTTAGGGTGGGCTAGCACCGGGGAGCTGTTTTTT.

The chain couples TRBV6-5 to TRBJ1-4; 8 bases fit TRBD1. CDR1 and CDR2 from the germline V gene are MNHEY and SVGAGI. This CDR3 is 14 amino acids long. Trimming at V came to 6 bases and at J to 7 bases, leaving 7 bases not matched to a gene. The CDR3 spells CASRTDRGVEKLFF. The CDR3 nucleotides are TGTGCCAGCAGGACAGACAGGGGAGTTGAAAAACTGTTTTTT.

The V gene is TRBV24-1, the J gene TRBJ2-3; 12 positions match TRBD1. Germline loops: CDR1 KGHDR, CDR2 SFDVKD. V lost 10 bases, J lost 2 bases, and 0 bases stayed unmatched. This CDR3 contains 13 residues. In nucleotides, the CDR3 is TGTGCCACGGGACAGGGGGCCACAGATACGCAGTATTTT. Its translation is CATGQGATDTQYF.

This sequence joins TRBV7-2 and TRBJ1-2; a possible D gene is TRBD1 (5 bases). This CDR3 spans 13 amino acids. Per germline, CDR1 SGHTA and CDR2 FQGNSA. The V and J ends lost 2 bases and 8 bases respectively, with 12 bases between them. In DNA form, the CDR3 reads TGTGCCAGCAGCTTAAACCGGGACGGAGGCTACACCTTC. This encodes CASSLNRDGGYTF.

J is TRBJ1-5 and V is TRBV18, with D tentatively TRBD1 (6 bases). Trimming took off 0 bases at V and 0 bases at J, with 9 bases between the two ends. CDR1 and CDR2 from the germline V gene are KGHSH and LQKENI. This CDR3 region has 16 residues. The CDR3 nucleotides read TGTGCCAGCTCACCACCGGGGGCAGATAGCAATCAGCCCCAGCATTTT. Protein product: CASSPPGADSNQPQHF.

This clone appeared once. This chain connects TRBV6-1 to TRBJ1-6; D perhaps matches TRBD1 (5 bases). V lost 0 bases and J lost 4, with 10 bases in between. CDR1 MNHNS and CDR2 SASEGT come from the germline V gene. The CDR3 is made up of 16 amino acids. CDR3 residues: CASSEARGSYNSPLHF. CDR3 nucleotide sequence: TGTGCCAGCAGTGAAGCCCGGGGGAGTTATAATTCACCCCTCCACTTT.

The rearrangement links TRBV11-2 to TRBJ2-3; 7 nucleotides line up with TRBD1. The CDR3 totals 15 residues. The germline V gene encodes CDR1 SGHAT and CDR2 FQNNGV. V lost 5 bases and J lost 2; bases outside the gene matches: 7. The CDR3 sequence: CASSGRDRFTDTQYF. The CDR3, as DNA: TGTGCCAGCAGCGGTCGGGACAGATTCACAGATACGCAGTATTTT.